The 17 T cell receptor beta chains below all came from one sample that was sequenced in a study of cytomegalovirus exposure and HLA in healthy donors (dated by TCRdb to the late 2010s). Library preparation employed the immunoSEQ multiplex PCR assay. A mixture of 60 forward primers for TCR Vbeta segments and 13 reverse primers for TCR Jbeta segments was used in the multiplex PCR. TCRdb retrieved this table from immuneACCESS and kept in-frame rearrangements only. Not all clones are present; in checked studies, unresolved V genes account for under half, and no reason is known for the remainder. The sample has 150,000 to 200,000 clones on record, about 81% of them singletons. The top ten hold around 2.1% of the sample. Input material: PBMCs. The receptors shown here come from a woman younger than 35 in good health and CMV-seropositive.

The V and J genes are TRBV19 and TRBJ2-5; tentatively, D is TRBD2 (6 bases). Trimming removed 4 bases from V and 1 base from J, with 10 bases in between. Germline V lookup: CDR1 LNHDA, CDR2 SQIVND (reference sequence). CDR3 length: 14 amino acids. CDR3 sequence (DNA): TGTGCCAGTAGTACTTGGACTACCCAAGAGACCCAGTACTTC. Its protein is CASSTWTTQETQYF.

This clone was detected only once. V usage is TRBV5-1 and J usage is TRBJ2-1; D might be TRBD1 (6 bases). In germline, CDR1 is SGHRS, CDR2 YFSETQ. Trimming removed 4 bases at V and 3 bases at J, with 17 bases between. This CDR3 has 16 amino acids. This CDR3 reads CASSGRTVAGYNEQFF. DNA of the CDR3: TGCGCCAGCAGCGGCAGGACAGTGGCCGGCTACAATGAGCAGTTCTTC. Full variable domain (remainder filled in from reference TRBV5-1 and TRBJ2-1): KAGVTQTPRYLIKTRGQQVTLSCSPISGHRSVSWYQQTPGQGLQFLFEYFSETQRNKGNFPGRFSGRQFSNSRSEMNVSTLELGDSALYLCASSGRTVAGYNEQFFGPGTRLTVL.

This chain uses TRBV18 with TRBJ1-4; D not resolved. The CDR3 has 13 residues. Per the germline V gene, CDR1 is KGHSH and CDR2 is LQKENI. Trimming pared 5 bases from V and 3 bases from J, leaving 7 bases between. The CDR3 coding sequence is TGTGCCAGCTCATCTTTGTCTAATGAAAAACTGTTTTTT. It yields the protein CASSSLSNEKLFF.

The V call is TRBV7-9, the J call TRBJ2-5; 10 nucleotides line up with TRBD2. Germline CDR1 is SEHNR and CDR2 is FQNEAQ (reference sequence). The CDR3 loop spans 17 amino acids. V was clipped by 2 bases and J by 4 bases; unmatched bases: 10. The CDR3 nucleotides read TGTGCCAGCAGCTTAACTCTAGCGGGGGCCCAGGGAGAGACCCAGTACTTC. The encoded protein is CASSLTLAGAQGETQYF.

This rearrangement joins TRBV4-3 to TRBJ2-1, with TRBD2 as a possible D gene (6 bases). The V gene lost 3 bases and the J gene lost 10 bases, with 13 bases spanning the gap. Germline CDR1 is LGHNA and CDR2 is YSLEER. This CDR3 is 13 amino acids long. CDR3 in DNA: TGCGCCAGCAGCCACCGGGACTTAAGGGAGCAGTTCTTC. Protein product: CASSHRDLREQFF.

The V call is TRBV5-6, the J call TRBJ2-5; weak D call: TRBD2 (5 bases). Deletions cut 6 bases from V and 5 bases from J, with 17 bases between. CDR3 length equals 14 residues. CDR1 is SGHDT and CDR2 is YYEEEE in the germline V gene. In DNA, the CDR3 is TGTGCCAGCAACTTTGGGTCAGCGGATGAGACCCAGTACTTC. This encodes CASNFGSADETQYF.

The genes are TRBV4-2 and TRBJ2-3, with D tentatively TRBD1 (6 bases). With 4 bases removed from V and 0 bases from J, the gap between germline ends came to 8 bases. Germline V gene data show CDR1 as LGHNA and CDR2 as YNFKEQ. The CDR3 runs 14 residues. The CDR3 region has the DNA TGTGCCAGCAGCCGAGACAGGAGCACAGATACGCAGTATTTT. Protein: CASSRDRSTDTQYF.

The chain couples TRBV6-6 to TRBJ2-3, with D hard to call. The germline gives CDR1 MNHNY, CDR2 SVGAGI (reference sequence). The germline V and J ends were trimmed by 2 bases and 5 bases, with 5 bases remaining between them. This CDR3 region has 12 residues. The CDR3 loop reads CASSYLGDTQYF. The CDR3 nucleotides read TGTGCCAGCAGTTACCTAGGAGATACGCAGTATTTT.

V is TRBV11-3 and J is TRBJ2-1, with 8 positions matching TRBD1. This CDR3 spans 16 amino acids. Per the germline V gene, CDR1 is SGHNT and CDR2 is YENEEA. After removal of 1 base from V and 10 bases from J, the junction contained 12 bases not matched to a gene. The CDR3 bases are TGTGCCAGCAGCTTAGCCCTGGGCAGGGGGCTGGGGGAGCAGTTCTTC. Translating it yields CASSLALGRGLGEQFF. The full variable domain, in which reference TRBV11-3 and TRBJ2-1 provide the parts outside the CDR3, is EAGVVQSPRYKIIEKKQPVAFWCNPISGHNTLYWYLQNLGQGPELLIRYENEEAVDDSQLPKDRFSAERLKGVDSTLKIQPAELGDSAVYLCASSLALGRGLGEQFFGPGTRLTVL.

Only one count was recorded for this clone. The chain's CDR3 is CASRNAEVYGYTF. In DNA form, the CDR3 reads TGTGCCAGCAGAAATGCCGAGGTTTATGGCTACACCTTC. The gene calls are TRBV6-5 and TRBJ1-2, with unresolved D. Germline CDR1 and CDR2: MNHEY and SVGAGI. Trimming left V 6 bases short and J 5 bases short, with 13 bases between. The CDR3 extends over 13 amino acids.

This chain connects TRBV7-3 to TRBJ2-1; 11 bases fit TRBD2. V shed 4 bases, J shed 0 bases, and the junction held 14 bases outside the gene matches. Germline assignment: CDR1 SGHTA and CDR2 FQGTGA. CDR3 length equals 20 residues. CDR3 loop: CASSSKGLAGGDSSYNEQFF. The CDR3 coding sequence is TGTGCCAGCAGCTCAAAGGGGCTAGCGGGGGGCGATAGCTCCTACAATGAGCAGTTCTTC.

The chain couples TRBV28 to TRBJ1-5, with TRBD1 as a possible D gene (6 bases). The V and J ends lost 5 bases and 2 bases respectively, with 13 bases between them. CDR3 length: 15 residues. CDR1 and CDR2 from the germline V gene are MDHEN and SYDVKM. CDR3 residues: CASSPTGSGNQPQHF. The CDR3 nucleotides read TGTGCCAGCAGTCCGACAGGTTCGGGCAATCAGCCCCAGCATTTT.

The rearrangement joins TRBV6-4 to TRBJ2-1, with D possibly being TRBD2 (6 bases). The V gene's germline CDR1 is MRHNA and CDR2 SNTAGT. The length of the CDR3 is 15 residues. V shed 6 bases and J shed 5 bases, with 17 bases lying between them. Here the CDR3 reads CASSATGDPNNEQFF. In nucleotides, the CDR3 is TGTGCCAGCAGCGCGACGGGGGACCCAAACAATGAGCAGTTCTTC.

The V and J genes are TRBV14 and TRBJ2-2; tentative D call: TRBD1 (5 bases). Trimming removed 1 base from V and 4 bases from J, with 16 bases in between. The length of the CDR3 is 17 residues. Germline-derived CDR1 and CDR2 are SGHDN and FVKESK. The CDR3 DNA is TGTGCCAGCAGCCAAGTAATGTGGGGTAGGGGCACCGGGGAGCTGTTTTTT. Protein sequence: CASSQVMWGRGTGELFF.

The V gene is TRBV7-2, the J gene TRBJ2-7, with D perhaps TRBD1 (5 bases). This CDR3 region has 14 residues. In germline, CDR1 is SGHTA, CDR2 FQGNSA. V gave up 1 base and J gave up 4 bases, with 11 bases separating them. The CDR3 sequence: CASSLGPSGYEQYV. The DNA of the CDR3 is TGTGCCAGCAGCTTAGGGCCCTCAGGGTACGAGCAGTACGTC.

The rearrangement joins TRBV7-2 to TRBJ2-5; D is possibly TRBD1 (7 bases). This CDR3 has 16 amino acids. V lost 5 bases, J lost 4 bases, and 20 bases lay in between. Germline-derived CDR1 and CDR2 are SGHTA and FQGNSA. The CDR3 sequence: CASSLSRQGGRETQYF. For the CDR3, the DNA is TGTGCCAGCAGCCTATCTCGCCAGGGGGGTAGAGAGACCCAGTACTTC.

The chain is built from TRBV2 and TRBJ2-3; D gene ambiguous. Germline V gene data show CDR1 as SNHLY and CDR2 as FYNNEI. The V end was cut by 0 bases, the J end by 1 base, with 8 bases between. This CDR3 is built from 15 residues. The DNA of the CDR3 is TGTGCCAGCAGTGAAGCGTACTACCGCACAGATACGCAGTATTTT. Protein product: CASSEAYYRTDTQYF.